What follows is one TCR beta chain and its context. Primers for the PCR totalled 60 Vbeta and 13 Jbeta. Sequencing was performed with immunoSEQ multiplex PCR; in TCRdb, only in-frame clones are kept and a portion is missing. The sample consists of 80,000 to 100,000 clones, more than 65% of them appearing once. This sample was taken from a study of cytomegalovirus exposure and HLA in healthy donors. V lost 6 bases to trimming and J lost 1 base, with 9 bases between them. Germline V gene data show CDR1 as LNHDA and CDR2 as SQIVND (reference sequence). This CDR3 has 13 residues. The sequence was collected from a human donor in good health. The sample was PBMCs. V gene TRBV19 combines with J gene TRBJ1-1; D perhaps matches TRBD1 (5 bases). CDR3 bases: TGTGCCAGTAGGAAGACAGAGAACACTGAAGCTTTCTTT. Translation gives CASRKTENTEAFF.